A single sample gave rise to the 32 T cell receptor beta chains below, sequenced in a study of T cell responses to AZD1222 COVID-19 vaccine. The table came from immunoSEQ multiplex PCR; TCRdb's copy has only in-frame clones and leaves some out. The profile covers approximately 130,000 clones, with about 94% appearing a single time and about 0.91% taken by the ten largest. The source was peripheral blood, collected on day 0 of AZD1222 vaccination. The receptors derive from an adult in good health.

This chain connects TRBV30 to TRBJ2-2; possibly TRBD1 for D (5 bases). With 1 base removed from V and 6 bases from J, the gap between germline ends came to 9 bases. Germline loops: CDR1 GTSNPN, CDR2 SVGIG (reference sequence). This CDR3 spans 13 amino acids. The CDR3 bases are TGTGCCTGGAGTGGCCAGGGTGCCGGGGAGCTGTTTTTT. It is translated as CAWSGQGAGELFF.

CDR3 region: CAISGRDSGNTIYF. DNA for the CDR3: TGTGCCATCAGTGGCCGGGACTCTGGAAACACCATATATTTT. The V and J genes are TRBV10-3 and TRBJ1-3; D gene unclear. Trimming took 4 bases from V and 0 from J, leaving 7 bases between them. The germline gives CDR1 ENHRY, CDR2 SYGVKD. The CDR3 spans 14 residues.

This clone was observed a single time. This chain links TRBV3-1 (or the pseudogene TRBV3-2) with TRBJ2-2; D ambiguous. The germline V gene has CDR1 LGHDT and CDR2 YNNKEL (reference sequence). With 4 bases removed from V and 0 bases from J, the gap between germline ends came to 12 bases. This CDR3 is 16 amino acids long. CDR3 sequence: CASSRPYHANTGELFF. The CDR3 nucleotides are TGTGCCAGCAGCCGACCTTACCACGCGAACACCGGGGAGCTGTTTTTT.

The chain couples TRBV6-6 to TRBJ1-2; TRBD1 agrees at 9 bases. CDR1 and CDR2 (germline): MNHNY, SVGAGI (reference sequence). This CDR3 has 14 amino acids. V dropped 6 bases and J dropped 3; count of bases not matched to a gene: 5. The CDR3 nucleotides are TGTGCCAGCAGGTCGACAGGGGGAGACTATGGCTACACCTTC. Protein product: CASRSTGGDYGYTF.

The genes are TRBV9 and TRBJ2-5; D gene uncertain. Germline-derived CDR1 and CDR2 are SGDLS and YYNGEE. V dropped 2 bases and J dropped 2 bases, with 10 bases sitting between them. The CDR3 covers 14 residues. The CDR3 DNA sequence: TGTGCCAGCAGCGTTTCAAGGCTGCAAGAGACCCAGTACTTC. It is translated as CASSVSRLQETQYF.

V gene TRBV5-1 combines with J gene TRBJ2-5; 9 positions agree with TRBD2. The length of the CDR3 is 15 residues. Trimming cost V 1 base and J 4 bases; bases outside gene matches: 5. CDR1 is SGHRS and CDR2 is YFSETQ in the germline V gene. This CDR3 is CASSLIAGGRETQYF. DNA for the CDR3: TGCGCCAGCAGCTTGATTGCGGGGGGGCGAGAGACCCAGTACTTC.

The chain is built from TRBV5-4 and TRBJ1-1, with D maybe TRBD1 (5 bases). Germline assignment: CDR1 SGHNT and CDR2 YYREEE (reference sequence). The CDR3 has 12 residues. Trimming shortened V by 0 bases and J by 11 bases, and 11 bases separated the two germline ends. CDR3 nucleotide sequence: TGTGCCAGCAGCTTGGAGGGGTTCCGGGCTTTCTTT. Its translation: CASSLEGFRAFF.

The J gene is TRBJ2-5, the V gene TRBV7-8; D possibly corresponds to TRBD1 (6 bases). V lost 5 bases, J lost 2 bases, and 18 bases lay in between. The CDR3 is 16 amino acids. In germline, CDR1 is SGHVS, CDR2 FQNEAQ. CDR3 in amino acids: CASSEYRDPFQETQYF. CDR3 bases: TGTGCCAGCAGCGAGTACAGGGACCCCTTTCAAGAGACCCAGTACTTC. Supplemented by reference TRBV7-8 and TRBJ2-5, the full variable domain reads GAGVSQSPRYKVAKRGQDVALRCDPISGHVSLFWYQQALGQGPEFLTYFQNEAQLDKSGLPSDRFFAERPEGSVSTLKIQRTQQEDSAVYLCASSEYRDPFQETQYFGPGTRLLVL.

V is TRBV6-5 and J is TRBJ2-4, with 9 bases identical to TRBD1. Germline lookup yields CDR1 MNHEY and CDR2 SVGAGI. Trimming removed 6 bases from V and 8 bases from J; junction bases left unmatched: 5. The CDR3 consists of 13 residues. The CDR3 DNA reads TGTGCCAGCAGGAGGACAGGGGAGGACATTCAGTACTTC. Protein: CASRRTGEDIQYF.

The chain couples TRBV9 to TRBJ2-2; 11 bases match TRBD1. Germline values: CDR1 SGDLS, CDR2 YYNGEE. The trim removed 1 base at V and 1 base at J, leaving 9 bases unmatched. The CDR3 runs to 19 residues. The CDR3, as DNA: TGTGCCAGCAGCGTAAAAGGACAGGGGGCGCCCGGGAACACCGGGGAGCTGTTTTTT. It is translated as CASSVKGQGAPGNTGELFF.

The chain has TRBV7-3 and TRBJ2-7; D uncertain. CDR1 SGHTA and CDR2 FQGTGA come from the germline V gene. Trimming left V 1 base short and J 0 bases short, with 7 bases between. This CDR3 contains 14 residues. The CDR3 coding sequence is TGTGCCAGCAGCTTAATCGGGCCCTCCTACGAGCAGTACTTC. It translates to CASSLIGPSYEQYF. The full variable domain, rest sourced from reference TRBV7-3 and TRBJ2-7, is GAGVSQTPSNKVTEKGKYVELRCDPISGHTALYWYRQSLGQGPEFLIYFQGTGAADDSGLPNDRFFAVRPEGSVSTLKIQRTERGDSAVYLCASSLIGPSYEQYFGPGTRLTVT.

This chain connects TRBV19 to TRBJ2-5; 9 bases are shared with TRBD2. After removal of 6 bases from V and 8 bases from J, the junction contained 22 bases not matched to a gene. Germline V gene lookup returns CDR1 LNHDA and CDR2 SQIVND (reference sequence). This CDR3 contains 18 residues. In nucleotides, the CDR3 is TGTGCCAGTAGCAGGTCCGGGTCGGCGGGGGGGACCCTAGGAACCCAGTACTTC. It specifies CASSRSGSAGGTLGTQYF.

The chain combines TRBV19 with TRBJ1-6, with D unresolved. Germline loops: CDR1 LNHDA, CDR2 SQIVND (reference sequence). Trimming took off 3 bases at V and 7 bases at J, with 7 bases between the two ends. CDR3 length: 13 residues. CDR3 amino acids: CASSIGGNSPLHF. In DNA form, the CDR3 reads TGTGCCAGTAGTATCGGAGGGAATTCACCCCTCCACTTT.

This clone is deemed medium-sized (0.01 to 0.1%). The rearrangement links TRBV7-8 to TRBJ1-6; TRBD1 might be the D (6 bases). The CDR3 loop spans 18 amino acids. Looked up from germline, CDR1 is SGHVS and CDR2 is FQNEAQ. V was shortened by 5 bases and J by 0 bases, with 17 bases between the two germline ends. The CDR3 loop reads CASSTSLDSSSYNSPLHF. The CDR3 DNA reads TGTGCCAGCAGCACCTCCCTGGACAGTAGCTCCTATAATTCACCCCTCCACTTT.

About this clone: Germline is not matched at one junction end, which may reflect a read error. The rearrangement uses TRBV7-9 and TRBJ1-1; D gene ambiguous. CDR1 is SEHNR, CDR2 FQNEAQ, per germline (reference sequence). The CDR3 contains 15 residues. CDR3 sequence reads: CASSLERTLKTEAFF. The CDR3 DNA reads TGTGCCAGCAGCTTAGAGCGAACACTGAAAACTGAAGCTTTCTTT.

V and J are TRBV2 and TRBJ2-3; TRBD2 matches 10 bases. The V segment lost 6 bases and the J segment 1 base; nucleotides outside the gene matches: 4. The V gene's germline CDR1 is SNHLY and CDR2 FYNNEI. The CDR3 has 15 residues. The CDR3: CASRSGTSGTDTQYF. As DNA, the CDR3 is TGTGCCAGCAGGTCCGGGACTAGCGGCACAGATACGCAGTATTTT.

This sequence joins TRBV30 and TRBJ1-2; D is perhaps TRBD1 (5 bases). This CDR3 is 13 amino acids long. Germline CDR1 and CDR2: GTSNPN and SVGIG (reference sequence). Trimming took off 4 bases at V and 4 bases at J, with 13 bases between the two ends. The CDR3 nucleotides are TGTGCCTGGACCACCGGGACCGCCTATGGCTACACCTTC. Its translation is CAWTTGTAYGYTF.

The rearrangement links TRBV7-8 to TRBJ1-2; D not resolved. Germline V CDR1 and CDR2: SGHVS, FQNEAQ. Trimming took off 3 bases at V and 6 bases at J, with 11 bases between the two ends. The CDR3 is made up of 13 amino acids. The CDR3 DNA follows: TGTGCCAGCAGCTTGGGTAGGGTGCATGGCTACACCTTC. This gives the protein CASSLGRVHGYTF.

The chain recombines TRBV27 with TRBJ2-3, with a tentative D call TRBD2 (5 bases). This CDR3 region has 14 residues. The V gene's germline CDR1 is MNHEY and CDR2 SMNVEV (reference sequence). V gave up 10 bases and J gave up 3 bases, with 17 bases separating them. In DNA, the CDR3 is TGTGCCACCCGACGAGGGATTAGAACAGATACGCAGTATTTT. It encodes CATRRGIRTDTQYF.

The chain has TRBV6-5 and TRBJ1-2; possible D gene TRBD1, 6 bases. Germline-derived CDR1 and CDR2 are MNHEY and SVGAGI. Trimming removed 2 bases from V and 0 bases from J, with 13 bases in between. This CDR3 region has 16 residues. DNA for the CDR3: TGTGCCAGCAGTTACCAGTGGACAGACCCTAACTATGGCTACACCTTC. Protein: CASSYQWTDPNYGYTF.

The V and J genes are TRBV14 and TRBJ2-1; either TRBD1 or TRBD2 may fit D (5 bases each). The CDR3 loop spans 14 amino acids. V was clipped by 3 bases and J by 2 bases, with 8 bases between them. Per germline, CDR1 SGHDN and CDR2 FVKESK. This chain's CDR3 is CASSQGVTYNEQFF. CDR3 nucleotides: TGTGCCAGCAGCCAGGGGGTAACCTACAATGAGCAGTTCTTC.

V gene TRBV11-2 combines with J gene TRBJ1-4, with D possibly being TRBD1 (6 bases). Germline CDR1 and CDR2: SGHAT and FQNNGV. V lost 4 bases, J lost 1 base, and 10 bases lay in between. The CDR3 has 15 residues. The CDR3 DNA follows: TGTGCCAGCAGCTCCCCAGGGGTAACTAATGAAAAACTGTTTTTT. It codes for CASSSPGVTNEKLFF.

The chain recombines TRBV12-3 or TRBV12-4 with TRBJ1-1; D remains unclear. The CDR3 spans 13 residues. With 11 bases removed from V and 1 base from J, the gap between germline ends came to 14 bases. CDR3 protein: CAGSTHQNTEAFF. Here the CDR3 DNA reads TGTGCCGGGAGCACACATCAGAACACTGAAGCTTTCTTT.

Ten or more counts support this clone. The chain employs TRBV4-1 and TRBJ1-6; D remains unclear. Germline CDR1 MGHRA, CDR2 YSYEKL. Trimming took 3 bases from V and 7 from J, leaving 13 bases between them. The CDR3 is made up of 15 amino acids. CDR3 residues: CASSHRTNPNSPLHF. The DNA for the CDR3 is TGCGCCAGCAGCCACCGGACGAATCCCAATTCACCCCTCCACTTT.

This clone was counted once. J is TRBJ1-6 and V is TRBV11-2, with 10 bases aligning to TRBD1. CDR1 and CDR2 (germline): SGHAT, FQNNGV. Trimming at V came to 7 bases and at J to 7 bases, leaving 4 bases not matched to a gene. The CDR3 totals 14 residues. The CDR3 DNA is TGTGCCAGCAACCCGGACAGGGGGAATTCACCCCTCCACTTT. Its translation: CASNPDRGNSPLHF.

This chain links TRBV4-2 with TRBJ1-2; D unresolved. Trimming removed 1 base from V and 3 bases from J, with 12 bases in between. Germline loops: CDR1 LGHNA, CDR2 YNFKEQ. CDR3 size: 15 residues. CDR3 amino acids: CASSQAPDGDYGYTF. The CDR3 DNA follows: TGTGCCAGCAGCCAAGCACCGGACGGAGACTATGGCTACACCTTC.

This chain joins TRBV28 and TRBJ2-1; D possibly matches TRBD1 or TRBD2 (5 bases each). This CDR3 is built from 16 residues. The V gene's germline CDR1 is MDHEN and CDR2 SYDVKM. V was clipped by 4 bases and J by 5 bases, with 18 bases between them. This chain's CDR3 is CASSSVTGTANNEQFF. DNA of the CDR3: TGTGCCAGCAGTTCAGTTACCGGGACGGCTAACAATGAGCAGTTCTTC.

The chain links TRBV6-5 to TRBJ1-4, with a tentative D call TRBD1 (6 bases). V was trimmed by 4 bases and J by 4 bases, leaving 16 bases between them. The CDR3 sequence is 16 residues long. The germline CDR1 and CDR2 sequences are MNHEY and SVGAGI. CDR3 sequence (DNA): TGTGCCAGCAGTTTCTCCCCGGACAGATATAATGAAAAACTGTTTTTT. Amino acid sequence: CASSFSPDRYNEKLFF.

This sequence joins TRBV10-2 and TRBJ1-1; TRBD1 might be the D (6 bases). V was shortened by 0 bases and J by 8 bases, with 16 bases between the two germline ends. The length of the CDR3 is 15 residues. Germline V gives CDR1 WSHSY, CDR2 SAAADI. This CDR3 reads CASSESGQFLGEAFF. CDR3 in DNA: TGCGCCAGCAGTGAGTCGGGACAATTTTTGGGGGAAGCTTTCTTT.

This clone occurred once. The chain uses TRBV6-5 and TRBJ1-4; D remains ambiguous. V was trimmed by 5 bases and J by 5 bases, leaving 9 bases between them. Germline assignment: CDR1 MNHEY and CDR2 SVGAGI. The CDR3 contains 13 residues. The chain's CDR3 is CASSRVENEKLFF. The DNA of the CDR3 is TGTGCCAGCAGTCGGGTCGAAAATGAAAAACTGTTTTTT.

V and J are TRBV11-2 and TRBJ1-3, with a weak D call TRBD1 (6 bases). The CDR3 has 15 amino acids. In germline, CDR1 is SGHAT, CDR2 FQNNGV. V lost 4 bases and J 4 bases, leaving 14 bases between the germline ends. DNA of the CDR3: TGTGCCAGCAGCTCCTCGGACAGCCTCGGAAACACCATATATTTT. Translated, it gives CASSSSDSLGNTIYF.

CDR3 sequence reads: CALRGTNEKLFF. The CDR3 nucleotides read TGTGCCCTCAGAGGGACTAATGAAAAACTGTTTTTT. The chain is built from TRBV28 and TRBJ1-4; D ambiguous. The V end was cut by 11 bases, the J end by 2 bases, with 9 bases between. The CDR3 loop spans 12 amino acids. Germline V gives CDR1 MDHEN, CDR2 SYDVKM.